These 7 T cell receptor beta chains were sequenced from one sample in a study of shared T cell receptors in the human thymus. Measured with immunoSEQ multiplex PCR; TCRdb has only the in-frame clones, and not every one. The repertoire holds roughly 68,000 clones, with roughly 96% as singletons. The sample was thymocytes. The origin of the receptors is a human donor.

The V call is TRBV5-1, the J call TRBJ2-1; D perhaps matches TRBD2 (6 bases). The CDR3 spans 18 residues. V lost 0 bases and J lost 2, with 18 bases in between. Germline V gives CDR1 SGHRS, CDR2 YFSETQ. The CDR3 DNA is TGCGCCAGCAGCTTGGTAGCGGTTGAGGGGAAAACCTACAATGAGCAGTTCTTC. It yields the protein CASSLVAVEGKTYNEQFF.

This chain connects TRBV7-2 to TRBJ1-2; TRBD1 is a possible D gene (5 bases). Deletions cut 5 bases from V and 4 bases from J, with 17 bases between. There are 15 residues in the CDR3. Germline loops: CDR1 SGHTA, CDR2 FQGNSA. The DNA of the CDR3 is TGTGCCAGCAGCCCGACAGTCACCGGAGGCTATGGCTACACCTTC. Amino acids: CASSPTVTGGYGYTF.

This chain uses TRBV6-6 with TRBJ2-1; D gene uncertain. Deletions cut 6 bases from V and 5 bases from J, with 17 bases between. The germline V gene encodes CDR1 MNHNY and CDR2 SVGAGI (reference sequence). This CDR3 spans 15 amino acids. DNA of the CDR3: TGTGCCAGCAGCTTACAGATTTTCTTAGACAATGAGCAGTTCTTC. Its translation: CASSLQIFLDNEQFF.

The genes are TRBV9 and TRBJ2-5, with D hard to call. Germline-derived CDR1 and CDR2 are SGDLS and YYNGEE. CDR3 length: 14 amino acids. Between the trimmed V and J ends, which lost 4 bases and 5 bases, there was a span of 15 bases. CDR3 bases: TGTGCCAGCAGCCCAAGGGTCATGGGGGAGACCCAGTACTTC. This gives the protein CASSPRVMGETQYF.

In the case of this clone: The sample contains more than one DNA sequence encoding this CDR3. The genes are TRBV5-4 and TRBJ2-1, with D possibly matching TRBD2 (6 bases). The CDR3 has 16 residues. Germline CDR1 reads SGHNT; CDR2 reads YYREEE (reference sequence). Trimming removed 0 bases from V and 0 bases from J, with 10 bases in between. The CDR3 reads CASSLGGGSSYNEQFF. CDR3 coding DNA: TGTGCCAGCAGCTTGGGTGGGGGGAGCTCCTACAATGAGCAGTTCTTC.

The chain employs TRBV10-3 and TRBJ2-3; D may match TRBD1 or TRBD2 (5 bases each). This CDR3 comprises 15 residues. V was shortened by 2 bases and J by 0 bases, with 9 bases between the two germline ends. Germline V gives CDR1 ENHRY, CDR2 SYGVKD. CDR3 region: CAISELGPSTDTQYF. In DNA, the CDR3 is TGTGCCATCAGTGAGCTGGGACCGAGCACAGATACGCAGTATTTT.

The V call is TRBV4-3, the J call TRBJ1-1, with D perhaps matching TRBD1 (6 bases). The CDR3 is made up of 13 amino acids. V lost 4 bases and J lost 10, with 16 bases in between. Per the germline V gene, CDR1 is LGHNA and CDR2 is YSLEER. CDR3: CASSLKHRASAFF. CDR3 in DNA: TGCGCCAGCAGCCTCAAACACAGGGCCTCAGCTTTCTTT.